These T cell receptor beta chains were read from a single sample in a study of shared clonotypes between healthy human individuals. Repertoires were generated with immunoSEQ multiplex PCR, while TCRdb's copy carries only in-frame clones and drops some. The table includes 2 million to 2.5 million clones, roughly 95% detected once. The sequenced sample was naive CD4+ T cells sorted from blood. Receptors were obtained from a man between 18 and 29 years old in good health. CDR3s include the opening cysteine and the closing phenylalanine or tryptophan. The D gene is left open where the match is weak. A row's size may be missing; if present it is once, few, many or a size class.

cdr3_nt cdr3_aa clone_size j_call v_call d_call
TGTGCCAGCAGCTTACTAGCGGGAGGACCAGATACGCAGTATTTT CASSLLAGGPDTQYF . TRBJ2-3 TRBV5-6 TRBD2
TGTGCCAGCAGTTTGGCGTCAAGACAGGGTGGAGGCTACACCTTC CASSLASRQGGGYTF . TRBJ1-2 TRBV28 TRBD1
TGTGCCAGCAGCTTAGGGCAGGTGTACGAGCAGTACTTC CASSLGQVYEQYF once TRBJ2-7 TRBV7-9 .
TGTGCCAGCAGCGTAGGACCCTCTGGGTCCCCTACCTACGAGCAGTACTTC CASSVGPSGSPTYEQYF . TRBJ2-7 TRBV9 .
TGTGCCAGCAGTACAGCCAACACAGATACGCAGTATTTT CASSTANTDTQYF . TRBJ2-3 TRBV7-9 .
TGTGCCAGCAGTAGGGACGGGAACAATCAGCCCCAGCATTTT CASSRDGNNQPQHF . TRBJ1-5 TRBV6-5 .
TGTGCCAGTACAGGGGGCAGCTCCTACGAGCAGTACTTC CASTGGSSYEQYF . TRBJ2-7 TRBV27 TRBD1
TGTGCCAGCAGTCTACCTGGGACTAAGGGGATGGATACGCAGTATTTT CASSLPGTKGMDTQYF . TRBJ2-3 TRBV2 TRBD2
TGTGCCAGCAGTTTGTCGACTAGCGGGGGGGAAATGGAGACCCAGTACTTC CASSLSTSGGEMETQYF . TRBJ2-5 TRBV28 TRBD2
TGTGCCAGCAGGATGGCGACCTACGAGCAGTACTTC CASRMATYEQYF once TRBJ2-7 TRBV2 .
TGTGCCAGCAGCTTATCGCTTAGGTTTACACAAGAGACCCAGTACTTC CASSLSLRFTQETQYF . TRBJ2-5 TRBV7-9 .
TGTGCCAGCAGCTTAGCGCTTAATCAGCCCCAGCATTTT CASSLALNQPQHF . TRBJ1-5 TRBV11-1 .
TGCGCCAGCAGGGATGCAGATAGGGGAGGTTCACCCCTCCACTTT CASRDADRGGSPLHF once TRBJ1-6 TRBV10-2 .